This T cell receptor (beta chain) originates from a study of shared clonotypes between healthy human individuals (dated by TCRdb to between 2020 and 2021). General notes on the study: The cohort included three men and a couple of women between 18 and 49 years of age. Per donor, leukapheresis produced somewhere between about 0.8 and 9.5 billion PBMCs. Different laboratories and diverse techniques were used to prepare libraries and sequence TCR repertoires, to increase sequencing depth and limit assay-specific biases. For each donor, three plates each were used for CD4 naive and CD4 memory, two plates were used for CD8 naive, and one plate was used for CD8 memory. To estimate repertoire size and how much clonotypes are shared between individuals, the study performed deep sequencing of blood TCR repertoires from a few healthy adults.

The paper as a whole reports these results and caveats: Because the study included only a small number of donors, the genetic and exposure-history diversity represented was limited. Clonotypes shared by all four sorted-subset donors showed higher generation probabilities than non-shared clonotypes. Naive subsets generally had larger estimated clonotype richness than memory subsets did. Sampling was restricted to blood, and TCR repertoires in tissues likely differ from the TCR repertoires found in blood. Pairwise subsampling indicated that sequencing depth was expected to affect the degree of clonotype sharing among donors. Incomplete sequencing was indicated by rarefaction of sorted-subset datasets, despite the large sequencing depth. When several donors were compared, the shared fraction of clonotypes was roughly 5% for naive CD4, 3.5% to 4% for naive CD8, 2.3% for memory CD4, and 0.35% to 0.4% for memory CD8.

For the CD8 naive samples, CD45RO-negative cells were positively selected for CCR7, yielding a CD45RA+CCR7+ population from which TemRA cells were excluded. The donors were healthy, HIV-negative adults with no recently reported acute infections or vaccinations. All donors were Caucasian adults living in Nashville, Tennessee, USA. Blood was collected by leukapheresis, and PBMCs were isolated by Ficoll-Histopaque density gradient centrifugation and then cryopreserved in liquid nitrogen vapor phase. Purity and quantity of every magnetically sorted T cell population were checked by analytical flow cytometry. From each sorted fraction, genomic DNA was isolated and quantified by UV absorbance on a Nanodrop 2000c. This clone occurred once. No cognate antigen has been identified for it. Base qualities are not at hand, and no much larger clone is one base apart. Using the deep immunoSEQ assay, multiplex PCR amplified TCR CDR3 regions from genomic DNA. For each cell subset, the extracted genomic DNA was distributed evenly across all wells of several immunoSEQ 96-well plates, and each plate served as one replicate. Each replicate PCR for sorted subsets received 150 to 250 ng genomic DNA, equal to tens of thousands of T cell genomes. Purified libraries were measured with a Qubit 3.0 fluorometer, size-checked on a Bioanalyzer 2100, and measured again with the KAPA Library Quantification kit. Every immunoSEQ 96-well plate was sequenced on a dedicated single-read 150-cycle Illumina NextSeq 550 flow cell. As for the original processing: Because the immunoSEQ output held only junctional sequences and lacked quality scores, the filtering could not match the filtering applied to full-length reads. Sequences were annotated with PyIR, a Python wrapper for IgBLAST v1.9, using IMGT germline references to assign V/J genes and CDR3. Reads were removed for weak V/J assignments (E-value above 1e-6), missing CDR3, stop codons, out-of-frame junctions, or ambiguous translated residues. V3J clonotypes were defined by identical inferred V gene, J gene, and CDR3 amino acid sequence. Percentage overlap between repertoires was calculated by dividing the number of shared unique clonotypes by the size of the smaller repertoire. Richness of each repertoire was evaluated using RTK rarefaction, the Chao1 estimator, and Recon v2.1 estimates of unobserved clonotypes. Generation probabilities for all TCRbeta clonotypes obtained by the gDNA method from several donors were computed using OLGA. This immuneACCESS table, as held by TCRdb, lists in-frame sequences with V and J called but not all clones. Of the missing ones, under half trace to an unresolved V gene in checked studies; the others have no known cause. Clone size and V and J calls were adopted from that table, with D and trimming inferred from the DNA. This sample is represented by millions of clones; roughly 91% of them were singletons. Of the sample, more than 1.5% is held by the ten largest clones.

From the germline V gene, CDR1 is SQVTM and CDR2 is ANQGSEA. The CDR3 numbers 17 residues from cysteine through phenylalanine. The CDR3 DNA has 51 bases and is translated from base 1. Unmatched junction bases come to 8, with V trimmed by 0 bases and J by 0 bases. The sequence derives from a young man in good health. Some clones in this sample may be carry-over from other donors' samples. The sample was naive CD8+ T cells from PBMCs. The intended sense of this specimen's cell subset or site label: CD45RA+CCR7+. The chain employs TRBV29-1 and TRBJ2-1, with TRBD2 matching 7 junction bases. Here is the DNA: TGCAGCGTTGAAGACCCGCTAGCGGTCCGCTCCTACAATGAGCAGTTCTTC. It specifies CSVEDPLAVRSYNEQFF.